A selection of T cell receptor beta chains follows, all from one sample in a study of blood T cell repertoires in COVID-19. Assay: immunoSEQ multiplex PCR; the TCRdb copy retains only in-frame clones and omits some. Altogether 200,000 to 250,000 clones are present, around 81% being singletons, with the ten largest covering more than 2%. Input material: peripheral blood. These receptors all stem from a woman in her sixties or seventies with acute or convalescent COVID-19. CDR3s include the opening cysteine and the closing phenylalanine or tryptophan. The D gene is left open where the match is weak. Size is omitted from some rows. Given values are once, few, many or a class for expanded clones.

CDR3 DNA: TGTGCCAGCAGTGACGGAGGGTCCTACGAGCAGTACTTC
CDR3 protein: CASSDGGSYEQYF
V gene: TRBV2
D gene: -
J gene: TRBJ2-7
clone size: -

CDR3 DNA: TGTGCCAGCAGCTTGGGCGGTGGCTACGAGCAGTACTTC
CDR3 protein: CASSLGGGYEQYF
V gene: TRBV5-5
D gene: -
J gene: TRBJ2-7
clone size: -

CDR3 DNA: TGTGCCAGCAGCGTGGGGGTAGAGCCCCGGAGGGGTGGCTACACCTTC
CDR3 protein: CASSVGVEPRRGGYTF
V gene: TRBV9
D gene: -
J gene: TRBJ1-2
clone size: -

CDR3 DNA: TGTGCCAGCAGCAGGACCGGGACAGATAACTATGGCTACACCTTC
CDR3 protein: CASSRTGTDNYGYTF
V gene: TRBV5-4
D gene: TRBD1
J gene: TRBJ1-2
clone size: few

CDR3 DNA: TGTGCCAGTAGTGACAGGGGTGGCACAGATACGCAGTATTTT
CDR3 protein: CASSDRGGTDTQYF
V gene: TRBV19
D gene: TRBD1
J gene: TRBJ2-3
clone size: -

CDR3 DNA: TGTGCCAGCAGCCCCGGGACAGGGGTCGGGCTTTACAATGAGCAGTTCTTC
CDR3 protein: CASSPGTGVGLYNEQFF
V gene: TRBV7-3
D gene: TRBD1
J gene: TRBJ2-1
clone size: -

CDR3 DNA: TGTGCCAGCAGCTCCTTAGACAGGACAGACACTGAAGCTTTCTTT
CDR3 protein: CASSSLDRTDTEAFF
V gene: TRBV5-4
D gene: -
J gene: TRBJ1-1
clone size: -

CDR3 DNA: TGTGCCAGCAGCGTTCTGTTAGCGCAGTATTTT
CDR3 protein: CASSVLLAQYF
V gene: TRBV9
D gene: -
J gene: TRBJ2-3
clone size: -

CDR3 DNA: TGTGCCAGCAGTCGCGGTTGGGGGCTAACGGATGGCTACACCTTC
CDR3 protein: CASSRGWGLTDGYTF
V gene: TRBV6-6
D gene: -
J gene: TRBJ1-2
clone size: -

CDR3 DNA: TGTGCCATCACCTCGGACAGGAGCATAGGCTACACCTTC
CDR3 protein: CAITSDRSIGYTF
V gene: TRBV10-3
D gene: TRBD1
J gene: TRBJ1-2
clone size: -

CDR3 DNA: TGTGCCAGCAGGGAAATGGACAGGGTGCCTCGCTATGGCTACACCTTC
CDR3 protein: CASREMDRVPRYGYTF
V gene: TRBV2
D gene: TRBD1
J gene: TRBJ1-2
clone size: -

CDR3 DNA: TGTGCCAGCAGTCCCTGGGGGGAAAACACTGAAGCTTTCTTT
CDR3 protein: CASSPWGENTEAFF
V gene: TRBV6-5
D gene: -
J gene: TRBJ1-1
clone size: -

CDR3 DNA: TGTGCCAGCAGAGCGGGACCGGTCCTAACCCCTAACTATGGCTACACCTTC
CDR3 protein: CASRAGPVLTPNYGYTF
V gene: TRBV2
D gene: -
J gene: TRBJ1-2
clone size: -

CDR3 DNA: TGTGCCAGCAGTGCCAACGAGAGGACAGGGGCCTATGGCTACACCTTC
CDR3 protein: CASSANERTGAYGYTF
V gene: TRBV6-1
D gene: TRBD1
J gene: TRBJ1-2
clone size: few

CDR3 DNA: TGTGCCAGCAGTTTAGGAACCACCGGGGAGCAGTTCTTC
CDR3 protein: CASSLGTTGEQFF
V gene: TRBV27
D gene: -
J gene: TRBJ2-1
clone size: few

CDR3 DNA: TGTGCCAGCAGCTTAGGGACAGGGAAGGAGACCCAGTACTTC
CDR3 protein: CASSLGTGKETQYF
V gene: TRBV7-9
D gene: TRBD1
J gene: TRBJ2-5
clone size: once